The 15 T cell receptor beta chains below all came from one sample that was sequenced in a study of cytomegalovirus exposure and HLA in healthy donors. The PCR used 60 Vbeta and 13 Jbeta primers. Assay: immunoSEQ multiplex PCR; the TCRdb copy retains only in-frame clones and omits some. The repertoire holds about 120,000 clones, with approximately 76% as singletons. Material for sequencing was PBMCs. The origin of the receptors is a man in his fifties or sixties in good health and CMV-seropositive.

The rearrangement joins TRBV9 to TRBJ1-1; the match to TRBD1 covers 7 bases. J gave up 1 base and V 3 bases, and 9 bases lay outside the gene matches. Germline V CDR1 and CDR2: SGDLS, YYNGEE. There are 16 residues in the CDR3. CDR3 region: CASSAALGTANTEAFF. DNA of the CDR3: TGTGCCAGCAGCGCTGCCCTAGGGACAGCGAACACTGAAGCTTTCTTT.

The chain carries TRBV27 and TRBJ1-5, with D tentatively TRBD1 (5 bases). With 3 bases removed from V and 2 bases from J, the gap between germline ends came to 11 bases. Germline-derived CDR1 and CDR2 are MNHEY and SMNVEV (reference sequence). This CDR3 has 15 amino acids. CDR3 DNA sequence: TGTGCCAGCAGTTTGGGAGGGGCGGGCAATCAGCCCCAGCATTTT. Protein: CASSLGGAGNQPQHF.

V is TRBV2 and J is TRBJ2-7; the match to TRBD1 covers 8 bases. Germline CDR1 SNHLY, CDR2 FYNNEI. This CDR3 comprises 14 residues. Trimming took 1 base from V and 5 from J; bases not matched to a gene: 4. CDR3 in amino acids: CASSEGTGRHEQYF. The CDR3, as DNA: TGTGCCAGCAGTGAAGGGACAGGGCGCCACGAGCAGTACTTC.

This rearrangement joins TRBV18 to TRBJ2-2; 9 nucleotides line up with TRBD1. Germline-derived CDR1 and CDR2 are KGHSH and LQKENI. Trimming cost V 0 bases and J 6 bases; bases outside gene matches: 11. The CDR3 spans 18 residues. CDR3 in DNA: TGTGCCAGCTCACCACCCACAGGGGGCGCGGCCCTAGCCGGGGAGCTGTTTTTT. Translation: CASSPPTGGAALAGELFF. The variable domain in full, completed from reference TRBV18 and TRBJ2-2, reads NAGVMQNPRHLVRRRGQEARLRCSPMKGHSHVYWYRQLPEEGLKFMVYLQKENIIDESGMPKERFSAEFPKEGPSILRIQQVVRGDSAAYFCASSPPTGGAALAGELFFGEGSRLTVL.

The CDR3 reads CASSLRQPNEKLFF. The CDR3 nucleotides read TGTGCCAGCAGTCTCAGACAGCCTAATGAAAAACTGTTTTTT. The chain joins TRBV7-6 to TRBJ1-4; D perhaps matches TRBD1 (5 bases). The CDR3 spans 14 residues. V was trimmed by 6 bases and J by 3 bases, leaving 11 bases between them. Per the germline V gene, CDR1 is SGHVS and CDR2 is FNYEAQ.

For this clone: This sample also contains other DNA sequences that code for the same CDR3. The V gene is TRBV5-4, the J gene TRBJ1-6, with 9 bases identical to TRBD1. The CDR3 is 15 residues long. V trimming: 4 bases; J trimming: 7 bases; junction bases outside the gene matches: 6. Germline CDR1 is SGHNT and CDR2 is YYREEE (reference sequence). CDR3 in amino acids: CASSPGQGGNSPLHF. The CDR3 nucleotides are TGTGCCAGCAGCCCGGGACAGGGAGGCAATTCACCCCTCCACTTT.

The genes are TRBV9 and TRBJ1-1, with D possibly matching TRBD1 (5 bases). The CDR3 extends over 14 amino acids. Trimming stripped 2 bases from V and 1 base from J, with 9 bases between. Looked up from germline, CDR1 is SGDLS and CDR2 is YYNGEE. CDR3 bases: TGTGCCAGCAGCGTCGGACACCAGAACACTGAAGCTTTCTTT. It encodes CASSVGHQNTEAFF. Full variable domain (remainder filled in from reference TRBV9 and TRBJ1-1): DSGVTQTPKHLITATGQRVTLRCSPRSGDLSVYWYQQSLDQGLQFLIQYYNGEERAKGNILERFSAQQFPDLHSELNLSSLELGDSALYFCASSVGHQNTEAFFGQGTRLTVV.

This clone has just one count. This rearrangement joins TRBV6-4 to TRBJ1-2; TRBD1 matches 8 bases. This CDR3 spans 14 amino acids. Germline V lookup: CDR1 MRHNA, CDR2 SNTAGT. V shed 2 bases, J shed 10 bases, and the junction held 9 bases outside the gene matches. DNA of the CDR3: TGTGCCAGCAGTGACCATTCGACAGGGGTTCCCTACACCTTC. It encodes CASSDHSTGVPYTF.

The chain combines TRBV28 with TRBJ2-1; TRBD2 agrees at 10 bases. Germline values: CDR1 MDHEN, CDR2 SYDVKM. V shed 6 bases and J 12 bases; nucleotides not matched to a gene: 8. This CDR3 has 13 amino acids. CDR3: CASRAPAGGRQFF. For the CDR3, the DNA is TGTGCCAGCAGGGCTCCAGCGGGAGGGAGGCAGTTCTTC.

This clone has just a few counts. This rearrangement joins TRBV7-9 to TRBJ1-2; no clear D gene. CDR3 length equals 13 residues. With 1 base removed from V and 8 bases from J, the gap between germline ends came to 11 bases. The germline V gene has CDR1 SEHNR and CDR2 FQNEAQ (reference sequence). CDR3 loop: CASSLDVEGGYTF. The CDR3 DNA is TGTGCCAGCAGCTTAGATGTGGAGGGCGGCTACACCTTC.

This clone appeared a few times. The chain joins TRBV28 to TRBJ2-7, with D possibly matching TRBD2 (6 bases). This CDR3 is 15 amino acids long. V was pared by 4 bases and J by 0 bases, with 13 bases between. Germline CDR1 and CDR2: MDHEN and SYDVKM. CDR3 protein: CASSSPRLGSYEQYF. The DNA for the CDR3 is TGTGCCAGCAGTTCCCCCCGACTAGGCTCCTACGAGCAGTACTTC. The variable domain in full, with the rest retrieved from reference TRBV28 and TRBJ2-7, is DVKVTQSSRYLVKRTGEKVFLECVQDMDHENMFWYRQDPGLGLRLIYFSYDVKMKEKGDIPEGYSVSREKKERFSLILESASTNQTSMYLCASSSPRLGSYEQYFGPGTRLTVT.

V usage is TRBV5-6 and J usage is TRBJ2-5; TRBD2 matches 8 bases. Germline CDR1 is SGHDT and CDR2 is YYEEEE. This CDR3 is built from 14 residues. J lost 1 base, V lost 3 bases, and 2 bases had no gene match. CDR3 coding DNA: TGTGCCAGCAGCTCTGGACTAGCCCAAGAGACCCAGTACTTC. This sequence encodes CASSSGLAQETQYF.

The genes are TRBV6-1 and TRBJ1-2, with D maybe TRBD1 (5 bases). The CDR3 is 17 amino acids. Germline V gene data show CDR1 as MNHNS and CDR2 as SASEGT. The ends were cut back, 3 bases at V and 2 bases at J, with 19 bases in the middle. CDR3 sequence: CASSDIVAVDSNYGYTF. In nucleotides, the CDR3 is TGTGCCAGCAGTGACATAGTCGCGGTCGACAGCAACTATGGCTACACCTTC.

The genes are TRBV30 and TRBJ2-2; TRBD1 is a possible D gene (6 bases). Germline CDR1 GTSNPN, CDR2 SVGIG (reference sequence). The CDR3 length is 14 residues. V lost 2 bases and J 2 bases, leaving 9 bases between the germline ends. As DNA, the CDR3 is TGTGCCTGGAGTCCGGGACAAAACACCGGGGAGCTGTTTTTT. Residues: CAWSPGQNTGELFF.

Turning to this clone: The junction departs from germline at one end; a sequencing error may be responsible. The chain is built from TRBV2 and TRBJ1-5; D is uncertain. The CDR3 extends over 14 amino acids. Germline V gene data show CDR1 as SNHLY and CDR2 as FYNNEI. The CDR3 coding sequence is TGTGCCAGCAGCGAAGCCACAACCAATCAGCCCCAGCATTTT. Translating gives CASSEATTNQPQHF. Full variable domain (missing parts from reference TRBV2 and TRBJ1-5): EPEVTQTPSHQVTQMGQEVILRCVPISNHLYFYWYRQILGQKVEFLVSFYNNEISEKSEIFDDQFSVERPDGSNFTLKIRSTKLEDSAMYFCASSEATTNQPQHFGDGTRLSIL.